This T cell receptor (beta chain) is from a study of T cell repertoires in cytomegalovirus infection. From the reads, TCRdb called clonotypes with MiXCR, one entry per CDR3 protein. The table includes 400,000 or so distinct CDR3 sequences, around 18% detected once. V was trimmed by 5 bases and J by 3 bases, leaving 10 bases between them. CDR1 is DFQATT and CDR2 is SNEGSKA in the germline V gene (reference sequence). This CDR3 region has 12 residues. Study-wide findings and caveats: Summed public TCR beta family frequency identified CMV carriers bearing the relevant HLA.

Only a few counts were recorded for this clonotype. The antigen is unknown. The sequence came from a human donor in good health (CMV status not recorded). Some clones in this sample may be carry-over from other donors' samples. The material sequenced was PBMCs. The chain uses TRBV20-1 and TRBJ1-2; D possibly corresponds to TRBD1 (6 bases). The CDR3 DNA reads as TGCAGTGCTCGTCGACAGGACTATGGCTACACCTTC. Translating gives CSARRQDYGYTF.